This T cell receptor beta chain was captured in a study of regulatory T cells in long-lasting Graves disease. Time point given: newly diagnosed GD, antithyroid drugs for less than 3 months. PBMCs provided the RNA from which the TCR library was made. Unmatched junction bases numbered 11, after V lost 2 bases and J lost 7 bases. Germline V gene data show CDR1 as MDHEN and CDR2 as SYDVKM. This CDR3 spans 17 amino acids. CDR3-region Arm-PCR and iRepertoire HTBI primers produced the TCR beta libraries. MiXCR was run by TCRdb on the multiplex PCR reads, yielding one entry per CDR3 protein. The table lists a few hundred thousand distinct CDR3 sequences, roughly 17% of them singletons. These data were likewise used in another study, on T cells in Graves' hyperthyroidism and ophthalmopathy.

The V call is TRBV28, the J call TRBJ1-5, with 10 bases lining up with TRBD1. This sample comprised peripheral blood mononuclear cells (PBMCs), obtained at new diagnosis, from a patient treated with antithyroid drugs. This sequence originates from a woman aged 18-29 years with Graves disease. The CDR3 reads CASSLPGTGAFGQPQHF. DNA for the CDR3: TGTGCCAGCAGTTTACCAGGGACAGGGGCATTTGGACAGCCCCAGCATTTT. Full variable domain (rest looked up from reference TRBV28 and TRBJ1-5): DVKVTQSSRYLVKRTGEKVFLECVQDMDHENMFWYRQDPGLGLRLIYFSYDVKMKEKGDIPEGYSVSREKKERFSLILESASTNQTSMYLCASSLPGTGAFGQPQHFGDGTRLSIL.